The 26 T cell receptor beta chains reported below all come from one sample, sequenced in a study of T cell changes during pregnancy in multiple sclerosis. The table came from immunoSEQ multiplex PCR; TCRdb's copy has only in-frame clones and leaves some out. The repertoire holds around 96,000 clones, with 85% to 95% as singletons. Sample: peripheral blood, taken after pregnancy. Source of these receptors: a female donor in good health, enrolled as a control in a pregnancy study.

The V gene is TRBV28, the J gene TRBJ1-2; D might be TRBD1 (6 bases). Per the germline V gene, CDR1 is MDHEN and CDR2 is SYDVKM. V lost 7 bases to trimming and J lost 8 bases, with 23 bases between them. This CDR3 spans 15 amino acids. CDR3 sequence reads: CASNSPGPGARGYTF. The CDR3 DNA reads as TGTGCCAGCAACTCCCCAGGCCCAGGGGCGAGGGGCTACACCTTC.

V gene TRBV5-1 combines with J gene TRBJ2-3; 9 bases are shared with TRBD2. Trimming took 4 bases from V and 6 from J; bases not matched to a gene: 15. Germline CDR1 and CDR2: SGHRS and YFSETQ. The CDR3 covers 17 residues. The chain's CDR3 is CASSKGTSRRSPDTQYF. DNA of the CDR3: TGCGCCAGCAGCAAGGGGACTAGCCGACGGTCACCCGATACGCAGTATTTT.

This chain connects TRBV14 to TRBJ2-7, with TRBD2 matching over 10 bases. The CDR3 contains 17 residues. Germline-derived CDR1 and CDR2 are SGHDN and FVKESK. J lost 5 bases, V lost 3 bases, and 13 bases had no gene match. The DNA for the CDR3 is TGTGCCAGCAGCCAGGAAATGACCCTAGCGGGAGCTAACGAGCAGTACTTC. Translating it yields CASSQEMTLAGANEQYF.

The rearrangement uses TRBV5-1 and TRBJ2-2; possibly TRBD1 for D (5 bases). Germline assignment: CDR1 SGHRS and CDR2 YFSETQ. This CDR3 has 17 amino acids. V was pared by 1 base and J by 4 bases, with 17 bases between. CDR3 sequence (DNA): TGCGCCAGCAGCTTGATCGGTCAAGGGGCAGGCACCGGGGAGCTGTTTTTT. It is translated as CASSLIGQGAGTGELFF.

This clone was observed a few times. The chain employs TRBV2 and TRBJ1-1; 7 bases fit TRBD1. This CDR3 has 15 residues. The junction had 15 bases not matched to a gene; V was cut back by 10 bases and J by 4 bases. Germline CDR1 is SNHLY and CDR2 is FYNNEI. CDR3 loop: CATELDRARSTEAFF. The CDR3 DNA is TGTGCCACGGAATTAGACAGGGCTAGAAGCACTGAAGCTTTCTTT.

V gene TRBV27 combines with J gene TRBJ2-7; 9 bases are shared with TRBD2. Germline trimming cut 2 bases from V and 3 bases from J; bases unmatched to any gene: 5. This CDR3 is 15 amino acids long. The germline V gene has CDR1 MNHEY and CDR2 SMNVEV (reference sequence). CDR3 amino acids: CASSLGLAGFYEQYF. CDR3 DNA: TGTGCCAGCAGTTTAGGTCTAGCGGGATTCTACGAGCAGTACTTC.

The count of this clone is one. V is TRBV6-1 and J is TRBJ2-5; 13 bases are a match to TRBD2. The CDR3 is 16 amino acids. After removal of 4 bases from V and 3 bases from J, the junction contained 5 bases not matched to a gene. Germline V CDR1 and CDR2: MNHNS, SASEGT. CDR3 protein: CASSGLAGGSEETQYF. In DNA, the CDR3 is TGTGCCAGCAGTGGACTAGCGGGAGGATCCGAAGAGACCCAGTACTTC.

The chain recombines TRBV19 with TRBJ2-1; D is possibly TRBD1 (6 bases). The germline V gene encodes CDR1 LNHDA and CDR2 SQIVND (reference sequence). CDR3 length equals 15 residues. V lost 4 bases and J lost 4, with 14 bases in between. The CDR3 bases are TGTGCCAGTAGTAAACGGGGTCAGGGGTACAATGAGCAGTTCTTC. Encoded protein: CASSKRGQGYNEQFF.

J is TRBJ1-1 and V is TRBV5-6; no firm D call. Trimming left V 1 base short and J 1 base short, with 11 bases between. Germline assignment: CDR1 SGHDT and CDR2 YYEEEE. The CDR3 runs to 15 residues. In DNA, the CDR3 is TGTGCCAGCAGCTTGCGAGGGTTGAGGAACACTGAAGCTTTCTTT. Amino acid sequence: CASSLRGLRNTEAFF.

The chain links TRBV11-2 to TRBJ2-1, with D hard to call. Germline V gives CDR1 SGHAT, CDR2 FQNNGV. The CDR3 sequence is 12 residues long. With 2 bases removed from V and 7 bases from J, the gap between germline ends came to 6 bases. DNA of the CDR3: TGTGCCAGCAGCTTAACAGAGAATGAGCAGTTCTTC. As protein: CASSLTENEQFF.

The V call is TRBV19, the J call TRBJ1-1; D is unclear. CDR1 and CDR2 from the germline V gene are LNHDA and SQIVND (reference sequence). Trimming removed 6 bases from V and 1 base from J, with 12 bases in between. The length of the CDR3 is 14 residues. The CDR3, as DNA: TGTGCCAGTAGCATTGGACGGGAGAACACTGAAGCTTTCTTT. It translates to CASSIGRENTEAFF. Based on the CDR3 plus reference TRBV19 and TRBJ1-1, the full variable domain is DGGITQSPKYLFRKEGQNVTLSCEQNLNHDAMYWYRQDPGQGLRLIYYSQIVNDFQKGDIAEGYSVSREKKESFPLTVTSAQKNPTAFYLCASSIGRENTEAFFGQGTRLTVV.

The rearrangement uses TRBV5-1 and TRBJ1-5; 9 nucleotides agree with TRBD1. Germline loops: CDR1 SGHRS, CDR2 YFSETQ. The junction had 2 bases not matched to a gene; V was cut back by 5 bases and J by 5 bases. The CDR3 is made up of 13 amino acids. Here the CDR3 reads CASSWTGDQPQHF. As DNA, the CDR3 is TGCGCCAGCAGTTGGACAGGGGATCAGCCCCAGCATTTT. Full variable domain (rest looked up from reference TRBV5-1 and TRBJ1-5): KAGVTQTPRYLIKTRGQQVTLSCSPISGHRSVSWYQQTPGQGLQFLFEYFSETQRNKGNFPGRFSGRQFSNSRSEMNVSTLELGDSALYLCASSWTGDQPQHFGDGTRLSIL.

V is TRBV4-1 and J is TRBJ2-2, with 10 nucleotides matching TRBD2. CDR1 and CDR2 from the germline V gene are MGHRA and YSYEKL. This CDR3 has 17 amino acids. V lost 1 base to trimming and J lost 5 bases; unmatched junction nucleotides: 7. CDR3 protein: CASSQVLAGVYTGELFF. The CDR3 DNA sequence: TGCGCCAGCAGCCAAGTCCTAGCGGGAGTATATACCGGGGAGCTGTTTTTT.

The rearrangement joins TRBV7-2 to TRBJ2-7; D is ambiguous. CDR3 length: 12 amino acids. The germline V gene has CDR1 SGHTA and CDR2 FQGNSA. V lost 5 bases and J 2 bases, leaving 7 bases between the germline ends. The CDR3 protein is CASSPAAYEQYF. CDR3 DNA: TGTGCCAGCAGCCCCGCGGCCTACGAGCAGTACTTC.

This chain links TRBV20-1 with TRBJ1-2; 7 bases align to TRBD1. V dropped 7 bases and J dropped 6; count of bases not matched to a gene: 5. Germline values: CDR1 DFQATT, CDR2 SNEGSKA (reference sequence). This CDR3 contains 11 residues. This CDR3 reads CSGLDRDGYTF. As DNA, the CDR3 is TGCAGTGGGCTCGACAGGGATGGCTACACCTTC.

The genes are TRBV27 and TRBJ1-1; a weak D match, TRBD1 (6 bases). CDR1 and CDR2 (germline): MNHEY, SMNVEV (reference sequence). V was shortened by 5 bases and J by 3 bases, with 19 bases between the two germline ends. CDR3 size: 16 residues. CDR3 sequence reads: CASSPLRQAVDTEAFF. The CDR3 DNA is TGTGCCAGCAGTCCGCTTAGACAGGCAGTCGACACTGAAGCTTTCTTT.

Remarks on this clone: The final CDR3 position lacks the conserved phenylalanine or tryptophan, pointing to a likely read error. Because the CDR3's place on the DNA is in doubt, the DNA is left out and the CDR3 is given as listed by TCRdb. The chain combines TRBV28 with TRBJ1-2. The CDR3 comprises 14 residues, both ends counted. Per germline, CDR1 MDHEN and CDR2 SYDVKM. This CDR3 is CASSSAALSLVVLS.

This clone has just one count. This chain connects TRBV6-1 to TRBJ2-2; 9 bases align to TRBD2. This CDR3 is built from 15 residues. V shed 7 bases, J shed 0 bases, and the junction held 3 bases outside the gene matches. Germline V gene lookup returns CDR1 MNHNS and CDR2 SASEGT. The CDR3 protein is CASIRTSANTGELFF. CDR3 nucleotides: TGTGCCAGCATACGGACTAGCGCGAACACCGGGGAGCTGTTTTTT.

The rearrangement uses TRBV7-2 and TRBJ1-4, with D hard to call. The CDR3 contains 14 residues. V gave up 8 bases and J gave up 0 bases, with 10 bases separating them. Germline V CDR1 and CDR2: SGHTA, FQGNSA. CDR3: CASARASTNEKLFF. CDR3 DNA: TGTGCCAGCGCTCGAGCGTCAACTAATGAAAAACTGTTTTTT. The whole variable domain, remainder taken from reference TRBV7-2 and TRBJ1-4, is GAGVSQSPSNKVTEKGKDVELRCDPISGHTALYWYRQSLGQGLEFLIYFQGNSAPDKSGLPSDRFSAERTGGSVSTLTIQRTQQEDSAVYLCASARASTNEKLFFGSGTQLSVL.

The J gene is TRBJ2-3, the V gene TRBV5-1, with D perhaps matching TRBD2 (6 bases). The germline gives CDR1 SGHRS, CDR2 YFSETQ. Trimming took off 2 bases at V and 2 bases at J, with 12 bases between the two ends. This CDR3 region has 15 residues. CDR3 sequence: CASSFRGRTTDTQYF. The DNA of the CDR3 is TGCGCCAGCAGCTTTCGGGGGAGAACCACAGATACGCAGTATTTT.

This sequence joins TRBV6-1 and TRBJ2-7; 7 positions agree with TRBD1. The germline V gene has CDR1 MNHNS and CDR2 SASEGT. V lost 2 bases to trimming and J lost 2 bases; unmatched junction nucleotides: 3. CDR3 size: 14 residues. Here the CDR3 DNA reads TGTGCCAGCAGTGAATCAGGGACAGCCTACGAGCAGTACTTC. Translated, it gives CASSESGTAYEQYF.

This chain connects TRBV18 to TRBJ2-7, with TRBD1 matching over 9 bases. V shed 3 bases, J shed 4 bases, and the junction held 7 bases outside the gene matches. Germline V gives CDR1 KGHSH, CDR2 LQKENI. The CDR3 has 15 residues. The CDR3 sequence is CASSPSGQGFYEQYF. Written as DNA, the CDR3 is TGTGCCAGCTCACCCTCGGGACAGGGATTTTACGAGCAGTACTTC.

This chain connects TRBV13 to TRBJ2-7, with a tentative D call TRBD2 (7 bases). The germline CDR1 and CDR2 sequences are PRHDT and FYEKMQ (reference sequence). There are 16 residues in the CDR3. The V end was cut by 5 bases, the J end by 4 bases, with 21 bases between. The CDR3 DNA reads TGTGCCAGCAGCCCTGGGGGGGCGTCGACTCTTTACGAGCAGTACTTC. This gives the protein CASSPGGASTLYEQYF.

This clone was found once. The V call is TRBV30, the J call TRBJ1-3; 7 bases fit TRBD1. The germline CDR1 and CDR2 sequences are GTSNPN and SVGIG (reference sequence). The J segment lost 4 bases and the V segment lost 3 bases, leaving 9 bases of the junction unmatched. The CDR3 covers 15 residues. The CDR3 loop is CAWSAPTGPGNTIYF. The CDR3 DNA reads TGTGCCTGGAGCGCCCCGACAGGGCCCGGAAACACCATATATTTT.

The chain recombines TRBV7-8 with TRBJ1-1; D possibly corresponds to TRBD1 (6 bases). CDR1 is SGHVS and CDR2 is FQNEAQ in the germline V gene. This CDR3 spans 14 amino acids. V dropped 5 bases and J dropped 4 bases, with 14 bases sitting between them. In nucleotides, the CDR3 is TGTGCCAGCAGCCCTCTCCTACAGGGCACTGAAGCTTTCTTT. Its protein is CASSPLLQGTEAFF. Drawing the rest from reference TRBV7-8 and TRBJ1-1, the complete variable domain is GAGVSQSPRYKVAKRGQDVALRCDPISGHVSLFWYQQALGQGPEFLTYFQNEAQLDKSGLPSDRFFAERPEGSVSTLKIQRTQQEDSAVYLCASSPLLQGTEAFFGQGTRLTVV.

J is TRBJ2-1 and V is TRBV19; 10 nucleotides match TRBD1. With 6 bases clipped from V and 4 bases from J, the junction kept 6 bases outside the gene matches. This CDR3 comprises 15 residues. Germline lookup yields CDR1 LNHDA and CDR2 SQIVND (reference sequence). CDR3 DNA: TGTGCCAGTAGCTCCGGGACAGGGGCGTACAATGAGCAGTTCTTC. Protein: CASSSGTGAYNEQFF. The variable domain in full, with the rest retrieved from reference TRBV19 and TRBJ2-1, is DGGITQSPKYLFRKEGQNVTLSCEQNLNHDAMYWYRQDPGQGLRLIYYSQIVNDFQKGDIAEGYSVSREKKESFPLTVTSAQKNPTAFYLCASSSGTGAYNEQFFGPGTRLTVL.